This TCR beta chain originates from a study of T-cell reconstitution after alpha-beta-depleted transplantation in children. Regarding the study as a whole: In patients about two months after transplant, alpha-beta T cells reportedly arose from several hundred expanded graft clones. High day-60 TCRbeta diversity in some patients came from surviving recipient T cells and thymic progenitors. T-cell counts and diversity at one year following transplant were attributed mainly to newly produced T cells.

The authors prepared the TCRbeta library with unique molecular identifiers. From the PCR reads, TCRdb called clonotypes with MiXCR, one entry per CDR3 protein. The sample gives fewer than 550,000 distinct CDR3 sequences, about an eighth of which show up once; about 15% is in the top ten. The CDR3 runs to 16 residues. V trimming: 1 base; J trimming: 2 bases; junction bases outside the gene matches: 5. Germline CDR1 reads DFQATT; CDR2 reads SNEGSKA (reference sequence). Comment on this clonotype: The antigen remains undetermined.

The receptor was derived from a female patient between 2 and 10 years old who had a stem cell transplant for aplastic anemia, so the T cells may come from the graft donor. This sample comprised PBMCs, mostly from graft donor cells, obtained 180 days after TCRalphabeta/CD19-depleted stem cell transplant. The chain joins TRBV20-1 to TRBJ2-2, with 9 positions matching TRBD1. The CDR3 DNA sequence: TGCAGTGCTAGAGTCCGGGACAGGGATAACACCGGGGAGCTGTTTTTT. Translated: CSARVRDRDNTGELFF.